This T cell receptor beta chain was observed in a study of T-cell reconstitution after alpha-beta-depleted transplantation in children. Overall study results and limits: At day 60, the high TCRbeta diversity found in some patients originated from recipient T cells and thymic progenitors that had survived. From newly produced T cells came most of the T-cell counts and diversity one year after transplant. Several hundred expanded graft clones reportedly supplied alpha-beta T cells about two months after transplant.

This CDR3 has 14 amino acids. CDR1 and CDR2 (germline): SGHRS, YFSETQ. Trimming removed 1 base from V and 4 bases from J, with 11 bases in between. This clonotype was found many times. No antigen is known for it. Construction of the TCRbeta library involved unique molecular identifiers. Via MiXCR, TCRdb re-called the PCR reads, giving one row per CDR3 protein. The sample shows around 700,000 distinct CDR3 sequences, roughly 13% of them seen only once. This material consisted of PBMCs, taken before TCRalphabeta/CD19-depleted stem cell transplant. This chain links TRBV5-1 with TRBJ2-5; D may be TRBD1 or TRBD2 (5 bases each). This receptor was taken from a girl aged 2 to 9 with congenital amegakaryocytic thrombocytopenia, due to receive a stem cell transplant. The CDR3 DNA follows: TGCGCCAGCAGCTTGTGGGGGAATGTAGAGACCCAGTACTTC. Translation gives CASSLWGNVETQYF.